Below are 3 T cell receptor beta chains sequenced from a single sample in a study of T cells expressing NK-cell markers. From the 5' RACE reads, TCRdb lists one entry per CDR3 protein and no DNA. The repertoire table contains roughly 430,000 distinct CDR3 sequences. Sequencing was done on a sample of blood T cells: a sorted CD56 or NKG2C T cell subset, CD4+ or CD8+ T cells, or bulk PBMC T cells (not recorded which). The receptor source for this set is a woman between 18 and 70 years old in good health.

The rearrangement uses TRBV6-2 or TRBV6-3 and TRBJ2-7; the D call of TRBD2 rests on TCRdb alone, since no DNA is present to check it. Germline loops: CDR1 MNHEY, CDR2 SVGEGT. The CDR3 is 12 amino acids. The CDR3 loop is CASSLRTGLKYF.

The chain employs TRBV9 and TRBJ2-3; there is no DNA to check the TCRdb D call of TRBD2. This CDR3 contains 18 residues. Germline V gives CDR1 SGDLS, CDR2 YYNGEE. This chain's CDR3 is CASSVRGTSGGAADTQYF.

The rearrangement uses TRBV7-2 and TRBJ1-2. CDR1 and CDR2 (germline): SGHTA, FQGNSA. The CDR3 runs 16 residues. The CDR3 is CASSLALQRTGYGYTF.